This TCR beta chain was recorded in a study of blood T cell repertoires in COVID-19. Study details: The analysed material was cDNA or gDNA that came from T cells, B-cell-depleted T cells, or PBMCs.

Libraries were prepared by immunoSEQ multiplex PCR; TCRdb keeps only in-frame clonotypes and omits some of them. The sample lists over 150,000 clones, roughly 89% occurring once. The sequence came from a man aged 50-59 years with acute or convalescent COVID-19. Material for sequencing was peripheral blood.

DNA for the CDR3: TGTGCCACCAAAAACTATATTACAGGGGGGACACAAGAGACCCAGTACTTC. Translation: CATKNYITGGTQETQYF. The chain uses TRBV10-3 and TRBJ2-5; 8 bases fit TRBD1. The germline gives CDR1 ENHRY, CDR2 SYGVKD. V shed 10 bases, J shed 2 bases, and the junction held 18 bases outside the gene matches. CDR3 length equals 17 residues.